The 18 T cell receptor beta chains below were found in one sample sequenced in a study of identical twins (dated by TCRdb to the mid-2010s). Receptor amplification or capture employed 5' RACE. Reads for this sample came from an Illumina HiSeq 2000. The public reads were run again by TCRdb, first through fastp at Q25 and then through MiXCR, and only productive beta chains were kept. Records with the same CDR3 protein are collapsed into one entry carrying the most frequent genes and DNA. The sample table contains 700,000 or so distinct CDR3 sequences; only one count was recorded for 8.5% to 9.5% of them. The top ten clonotypes cover about 0.98% of the sample. The sample was also linked to a second study, of yellow fever vaccine responses in identical twins.

Sequencing was carried out using PBMCs. These receptors were taken from a woman between 18 and 29 years old in good health.

This clonotype was seen repeatedly, ten times or more. This chain connects TRBV7-9 to TRBJ1-1, with 7 positions matching TRBD1. The length of the CDR3 is 14 residues. V lost 6 bases, J lost 1 base, and 5 bases stayed unmatched. Germline assignment: CDR1 SEHNR and CDR2 FQNEAQ (reference sequence). The CDR3 DNA is TGTGCCAGCAGGCCCCAGGGGGGGAACACTGAAGCTTTCTTT. Residues: CASRPQGGNTEAFF.

This clonotype came up many times. The rearrangement uses TRBV7-6 and TRBJ2-5; possibly TRBD2 for D (6 bases). The V gene's germline CDR1 is SGHVS and CDR2 FNYEAQ. The CDR3 totals 15 residues. V lost 5 bases and J 3 bases, leaving 16 bases between the germline ends. CDR3 in DNA: TGTGCCAGCAGCCGGGTGCCTAAGCGGGAAGAGACCCAGTACTTC. Translating it yields CASSRVPKREETQYF.

The rearrangement uses TRBV3-1 and TRBJ1-1, with TRBD1 matching 10 bases. Germline V gene data show CDR1 as LGHDT and CDR2 as YNNKEL (reference sequence). V was clipped by 0 bases and J by 1 base; unmatched bases: 8. The CDR3 extends over 18 amino acids. The CDR3 bases are TGTGCCAGCAGCCAAGATCCCGGGACAGGGGCCTCGAACACTGAAGCTTTCTTT. It is translated as CASSQDPGTGASNTEAFF. Based on the CDR3 plus reference TRBV3-1 and TRBJ1-1, the full variable domain is DTAVSQTPKYLVTQMGNDKSIKCEQNLGHDTMYWYKQDSKKFLKIMFSYNNKELIINETVPNRFSPKSPDKAHLNLHINSLELGDSAVYFCASSQDPGTGASNTEAFFGQGTRLTVV.

This clonotype was seen ten or more times. J is TRBJ2-3 and V is TRBV29-1; 7 positions agree with TRBD1. The CDR3 covers 14 residues. V was clipped by 8 bases and J by 3 bases; unmatched bases: 11. Germline V gene sequence: CDR1 SQVTM, CDR2 ANQGSEA. The chain's CDR3 is CSTSDRANTDTQYF. For the CDR3, the DNA is TGCAGCACCAGCGACAGGGCGAATACAGATACGCAGTATTTT.

This clonotype was detected ten times or more. CDR3 residues: CASSLVQGVGTDTQYF. For the CDR3, the DNA is TGCGCCAGCAGCTTGGTTCAGGGGGTCGGCACAGATACGCAGTATTTT. The chain joins TRBV5-1 to TRBJ2-3, with 7 bases aligning to TRBD1. The V gene end was trimmed by 0 bases and the J gene end by 1 base; junction bases not matched to a gene: 5. Per the germline V gene, CDR1 is SGHRS and CDR2 is YFSETQ. This CDR3 is built from 16 residues.

The J gene is TRBJ2-1, the V gene TRBV20-1; 8 positions match TRBD1. CDR1 is DFQATT, CDR2 SNEGSKA, per germline (reference sequence). The CDR3 is 12 amino acids. V shed 6 bases, J shed 9 bases, and the junction held 7 bases outside the gene matches. The CDR3: CSAPAGGTEQFF. As DNA, the CDR3 is TGCAGTGCACCTGCAGGGGGCACTGAGCAGTTCTTC.

This clonotype appeared many times. The chain combines TRBV29-1 with TRBJ2-7; 11 bases are a match to TRBD2. V trimming: 5 bases; J trimming: 2 bases; junction bases outside the gene matches: 11. CDR1 SQVTM and CDR2 ANQGSEA come from the germline V gene. The CDR3 runs to 16 residues. Written as DNA, the CDR3 is TGCAGCGTTACTGTACCTAGCGGGAGGACCACCTACGAGCAGTACTTC. Translated: CSVTVPSGRTTYEQYF.

This clonotype occurred many times. The V gene is TRBV5-1, the J gene TRBJ1-2, with 8 nucleotides matching TRBD1. V lost 4 bases to trimming and J lost 6 bases; unmatched junction nucleotides: 2. Looked up from germline, CDR1 is SGHRS and CDR2 is YFSETQ. The CDR3 covers 12 residues. CDR3 DNA sequence: TGCGCCAGCAGCCCAGGGGGCGATGGCTACACCTTC. Its protein is CASSPGGDGYTF. The full variable domain, its missing parts supplied by reference TRBV5-1 and TRBJ1-2, is KAGVTQTPRYLIKTRGQQVTLSCSPISGHRSVSWYQQTPGQGLQFLFEYFSETQRNKGNFPGRFSGRQFSNSRSEMNVSTLELGDSALYLCASSPGGDGYTFGSGTRLTVV.

The chain joins TRBV7-3 to TRBJ2-3, with 12 bases lining up with TRBD2. V shed 2 bases, J shed 4 bases, and the junction held 10 bases outside the gene matches. Per the germline V gene, CDR1 is SGHTA and CDR2 is FQGTGA. The CDR3 loop spans 18 amino acids. CDR3 sequence (DNA): TGTGCCAGCAGCTTAGAGCCTAGCGGGGGGGCTGAGGCAGATACGCAGTATTTT. Its protein is CASSLEPSGGAEADTQYF.

At least ten counts were recorded for this clonotype. V is TRBV5-1 and J is TRBJ1-6; D might be TRBD1 (5 bases). Deletions cut 4 bases from V and 9 bases from J, with 17 bases between. The CDR3 extends over 15 amino acids. Germline V CDR1 and CDR2: SGHRS, YFSETQ. The CDR3 sequence: CASSPDGGGGSPLHF. The CDR3 region has the DNA TGCGCCAGCAGCCCTGACGGGGGAGGCGGTTCACCCCTCCACTTT.

This clonotype was seen a handful of times. The gene calls are TRBV6-2 or TRBV6-3 and TRBJ2-5; no definite D call. V was shortened by 4 bases and J by 3 bases, with 18 bases between the two germline ends. This CDR3 spans 16 amino acids. Germline CDR1 MNHEY, CDR2 SVGEGT. In nucleotides, the CDR3 is TGTGCCAGCAGTTTTAAATGGCGGAACCCCGAAGAGACCCAGTACTTC. This codes for CASSFKWRNPEETQYF.

V and J are TRBV14 and TRBJ2-7; D is possibly TRBD1 (6 bases). This CDR3 spans 13 amino acids. With 3 bases removed from V and 7 bases from J, the gap between germline ends came to 13 bases. Per germline, CDR1 SGHDN and CDR2 FVKESK. The DNA for the CDR3 is TGTGCCAGCAGCCATCTCTCGGGGACAGAGCAGTACTTC. The encoded protein is CASSHLSGTEQYF.

This rearrangement joins TRBV3-1 to TRBJ1-5, with a tentative D call TRBD1 (5 bases). From germline, CDR1 is LGHDT and CDR2 YNNKEL (reference sequence). This CDR3 has 14 amino acids. Trimming stripped 3 bases from V and 7 bases from J, with 13 bases between. The DNA of the CDR3 is TGTGCCAGCAGCCATGGGGCCGAAGGACAGCCCCAGCATTTT. Translated, it gives CASSHGAEGQPQHF.

This clonotype was counted at least ten times. CDR3 bases: TGCGCCAGCAGCTTGGACGGATTGAACACTGAAGCTTTCTTT. Translating it yields CASSLDGLNTEAFF. The gene calls are TRBV5-1 and TRBJ1-1, with no clear D. Germline V gives CDR1 SGHRS, CDR2 YFSETQ. The CDR3 has 14 amino acids. Trimming shortened V by 0 bases and J by 0 bases, and 6 bases separated the two germline ends.

The sample holds a few counts of this clonotype. The chain links TRBV4-2 to TRBJ2-7; D is perhaps TRBD1 (5 bases). CDR1 and CDR2 (germline): LGHNA, YNFKEQ. CDR3 length: 15 residues. Trimming shortened V by 0 bases and J by 0 bases, and 9 bases separated the two germline ends. The CDR3 reads CASSQEWTISYEQYF. The CDR3 DNA sequence: TGTGCCAGCAGCCAAGAATGGACAATCTCCTACGAGCAGTACTTC.

This clonotype came up many times. The V gene is TRBV12-3 or TRBV12-4, the J gene TRBJ1-4; D uncertain. Trimming stripped 5 bases from V and 5 bases from J, with 0 bases between. The CDR3 runs to 10 residues. CDR3 DNA: TGTGCCAGCAGTAATGAAAAACTGTTTTTT. It translates to CASSNEKLFF.

The chain is built from TRBV7-9 and TRBJ2-7, with D hard to call. Germline loops: CDR1 SEHNR, CDR2 FQNEAQ (reference sequence). V was pared by 2 bases and J by 4 bases, with 18 bases between. There are 16 residues in the CDR3. CDR3 amino acids: CASSLLVAPALYEQYF. In DNA form, the CDR3 reads TGTGCCAGCAGCTTATTAGTAGCACCGGCCTTATACGAGCAGTACTTC.

In its sample, this clonotype was seen many times. The chain couples TRBV12-3 or TRBV12-4 to TRBJ2-7; D gene ambiguous. V was clipped by 6 bases and J by 4 bases, with 19 bases between them. The CDR3 is 15 residues long. The DNA for the CDR3 is TGTGCCAGCAGCGCTACGACAAATCCATTATACGAGCAGTACTTC. This encodes CASSATTNPLYEQYF.